This T cell receptor beta chain was sequenced in a study of T-cell memory formation after mild COVID-19. This clonotype occurred a few times. No antigen is known for it. TCRdb re-derived calls from the 5' RACE reads in MiXCR, one entry per CDR3 protein. The sample includes 350,000 to 450,000 distinct CDR3 sequences, roughly 20% of them seen just once. Whole-study results and caveats: Prior to infection, memory already included some responding clones, suggesting cross-reactive memory joined. A second wave expanding day 15 to 37 was CD4+-biased; contracting clones were balanced.

The CDR3 has 17 residues. J gave up 4 bases and V 3 bases, and 10 bases lay outside the gene matches. Germline V gene lookup returns CDR1 SGDLS and CDR2 YYNGEE. Sequencing was performed on PBMCs or a T cell subset sorted from them (not recorded which). This receptor was taken from an adult woman who had mild COVID-19 (a few samples of this study predate the infection). Cell type and time point are not known. V is TRBV9 and J is TRBJ2-2, with 9 bases lining up with TRBD1. CDR3 region: CASSAETGQGITGELFF. CDR3 bases: TGTGCCAGCAGCGCGGAGACGGGACAGGGTATCACCGGGGAGCTGTTTTTT. The full variable domain, rest sourced from reference TRBV9 and TRBJ2-2, is DSGVTQTPKHLITATGQRVTLRCSPRSGDLSVYWYQQSLDQGLQFLIQYYNGEERAKGNILERFSAQQFPDLHSELNLSSLELGDSALYFCASSAETGQGITGELFFGEGSRLTVL.